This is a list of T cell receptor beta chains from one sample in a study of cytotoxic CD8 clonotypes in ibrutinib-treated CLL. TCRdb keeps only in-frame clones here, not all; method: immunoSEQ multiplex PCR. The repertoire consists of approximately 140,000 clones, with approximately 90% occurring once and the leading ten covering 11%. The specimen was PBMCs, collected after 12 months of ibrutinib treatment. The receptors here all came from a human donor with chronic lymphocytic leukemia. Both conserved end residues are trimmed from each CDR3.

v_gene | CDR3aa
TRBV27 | ASSRDGTSGYNEQF
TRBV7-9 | ASSPGTSGRGEQY
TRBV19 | ASSIQAGNEQY
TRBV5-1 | ASSLTGGELF
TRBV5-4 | ASSLGTSGSYNEQF
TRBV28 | ASSLGGYEQY
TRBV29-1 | SVEGDTDYEQY
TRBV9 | ASSVEPTRPSGNTIY
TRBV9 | ASSPSSGTSYEQY
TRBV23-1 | ASSQSYGYT
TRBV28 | ASSWGRDSTDTQY
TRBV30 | AWGQGSTDAQY
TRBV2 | ASSERGTVYYEQY
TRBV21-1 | ASRLAGVGEQY
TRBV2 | ASRPLANTGELF
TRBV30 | AWSPTRKKETQY
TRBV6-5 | ASSSRTGGANEQF
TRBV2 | ASSETDSFYGYT
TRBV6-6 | ASSYYGGAGYEQY
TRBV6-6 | ASSYSEEQETQY
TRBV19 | ASSTGLGGDQY
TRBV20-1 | SARREVEQY
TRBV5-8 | ASSLGWASHSYEQY
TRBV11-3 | ASAGTYTGELF
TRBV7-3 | ASSPTGNSYEQY
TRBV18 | ASSPSGAPDGYT
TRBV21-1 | ASSKGTAPLAKNIQY
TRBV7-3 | ASSQTSSYNEQF